The 20 T cell receptor beta chains below come from one sample, sequenced in a study of blood T cell repertoires in COVID-19. Sequenced by immunoSEQ multiplex PCR; TCRdb stores in-frame clones only, minus some. The sample shows some 87,000 clones, about 76% of them seen only once. Sequenced: peripheral blood. Source of these receptors: a woman of 80 years or more with active or convalescent COVID-19.

This clone has more than one count but fewer than ten. The rearrangement uses TRBV7-2 and TRBJ1-2, with TRBD1 matching 12 bases. The CDR3 length is 16 residues. Germline V CDR1 and CDR2: SGHTA, FQGNSA. The V and J ends lost 2 bases and 7 bases, in that order; junction bases with no gene match: 8. The CDR3 region is CASSLRPGQGAAGYTF. In DNA, the CDR3 is TGTGCCAGCAGCTTAAGGCCGGGACAGGGGGCGGCTGGCTACACCTTC. The full variable domain, completed using reference TRBV7-2 and TRBJ1-2, is GAGVSQSPSNKVTEKGKDVELRCDPISGHTALYWYRQSLGQGLEFLIYFQGNSAPDKSGLPSDRFSAERTGGSVSTLTIQRTQQEDSAVYLCASSLRPGQGAAGYTFGSGTRLTVV.

The chain links TRBV5-1 to TRBJ2-1; 8 positions match TRBD2. This CDR3 spans 16 amino acids. The germline V gene has CDR1 SGHRS and CDR2 YFSETQ. With V trimmed by 4 bases and J by 8 bases, 14 bases remained unmatched. CDR3 DNA: TGCGCCAGCAGCCCGATAGGGCTAGCGGGCTCAGATGAGCAGTTCTTC. Its translation is CASSPIGLAGSDEQFF.

The chain uses TRBV30 and TRBJ2-3, with TRBD2 matching 9 bases. The germline gives CDR1 GTSNPN, CDR2 SVGIG (reference sequence). V gave up 1 base and J gave up 5 bases; unmatched junction bases: 7. CDR3 size: 15 residues. The CDR3 reads CAWSGAGGHQDTQYF. CDR3 in DNA: TGTGCCTGGAGTGGGGCGGGGGGGCATCAAGATACGCAGTATTTT.

This chain connects TRBV3-1 (or the pseudogene TRBV3-2) to TRBJ1-2, with 10 bases identical to TRBD1. V trimming: 2 bases; J trimming: 6 bases; junction bases outside the gene matches: 6. This CDR3 contains 15 residues. Germline V gene lookup returns CDR1 LGHDT and CDR2 YNNKEL (reference sequence). This CDR3 reads CASSQTRTGGNGYTF. In nucleotides, the CDR3 is TGTGCCAGCAGCCAAACCCGGACAGGGGGTAATGGCTACACCTTC.

V gene TRBV7-2 combines with J gene TRBJ2-7, with 7 nucleotides matching TRBD2. This CDR3 is 17 amino acids long. The V gene end was trimmed by 5 bases and the J gene end by 3 bases; junction bases not matched to a gene: 16. Germline CDR1 SGHTA, CDR2 FQGNSA. The CDR3, as DNA: TGTGCCAGCAGCCCGCGCACCGGGTGGGGAGGGGTCTACGAGCAGTACTTC. It specifies CASSPRTGWGGVYEQYF.

This clone showed up many times. The rearrangement joins TRBV19 to TRBJ1-5; 8 nucleotides align to TRBD1. J lost 11 bases, V lost 5 bases, and 8 bases had no gene match. The CDR3 has 13 residues. Germline assignment: CDR1 LNHDA and CDR2 SQIVND (reference sequence). The CDR3 sequence: CASSVGQGAAQHF. The CDR3 region has the DNA TGTGCCAGTAGTGTCGGACAGGGAGCGGCCCAGCATTTT.

The table lists this clone with many counts. V gene TRBV5-6 combines with J gene TRBJ1-5, with D possibly matching TRBD1 (5 bases). This CDR3 has 14 amino acids. V was cut by 4 bases and J by 3 bases, with 11 bases left in between. CDR1 and CDR2 (germline): SGHDT, YYEEEE. The CDR3 spells CASSEAGHNQPQHF. In nucleotides, the CDR3 is TGTGCCAGCAGCGAAGCAGGGCACAATCAGCCCCAGCATTTT. The whole variable domain, filled in from reference TRBV5-6 and TRBJ1-5, reads DAGVTQSPTHLIKTRGQQVTLRCSPKSGHDTVSWYQQALGQGPQFIFQYYEEEERQRGNFPDRFSGHQFPNYSSELNVNALLLGDSALYLCASSEAGHNQPQHFGDGTRLSIL.

This clone was seen a handful of times. The chain has TRBV6-6 and TRBJ2-5, with TRBD1 matching 9 bases. The ends lost 9 bases at V and 5 bases at J; junction bases unmatched: 13. CDR1 and CDR2 (germline): MNHNY, SVGAGI (reference sequence). CDR3 length equals 15 residues. In DNA, the CDR3 is TGTGCCAGTATACCGTGGACAGGGGAAATTGAGACCCAGTACTTC. This translates into CASIPWTGEIETQYF.

This clone was detected once. The J gene is TRBJ2-7, the V gene TRBV7-2; no firm D call. V was pared by 1 base and J by 7 bases, with 8 bases between. CDR3 length: 12 residues. Germline lookup yields CDR1 SGHTA and CDR2 FQGNSA. The CDR3 DNA is TGTGCCAGCAGCTTAGAACTACAAGAGCAGTACTTC. Translated: CASSLELQEQYF.

Many counts were recorded for this clone. The chain uses TRBV29-1 and TRBJ1-1; D possibly corresponds to TRBD1 (6 bases). The CDR3 contains 11 residues. The germline V gene has CDR1 SQVTM and CDR2 ANQGSEA. The V and J ends lost 7 bases and 7 bases respectively, with 13 bases between them. The CDR3 DNA reads TGCAGCGCCCGGACAGCCGATGAAGCTTTCTTT. Encoded protein: CSARTADEAFF.

This chain connects TRBV27 to TRBJ2-3; the D gene is possibly TRBD2 (7 bases). This CDR3 has 15 amino acids. Germline lookup yields CDR1 MNHEY and CDR2 SMNVEV (reference sequence). The V end was cut by 6 bases, the J end by 2 bases, with 15 bases between. Here the CDR3 DNA reads TGTGCCAGCAGACTAGGGGGGGGGCCCACAGATACGCAGTATTTT. This gives the protein CASRLGGGPTDTQYF.

The rearrangement uses TRBV9 and TRBJ2-3; 7 nucleotides align to TRBD2. Trimming removed 4 bases from V and 4 bases from J; junction bases left unmatched: 9. Germline values: CDR1 SGDLS, CDR2 YYNGEE. The CDR3 has 15 residues. The CDR3 here is CASSPRTRPPDTQYF. The DNA for the CDR3 is TGTGCCAGCAGCCCGCGGACTAGACCCCCAGATACGCAGTATTTT.

This clone was seen a handful of times. The V call is TRBV25-1, the J call TRBJ2-1, with 7 bases identical to TRBD1. Germline lookup yields CDR1 MGHDK and CDR2 SYGVNS. The ends lost 1 base at V and 8 bases at J; junction bases unmatched: 2. This CDR3 is 13 amino acids long. Here the CDR3 reads CASSEWTGDEQFF. The CDR3 DNA reads TGTGCCAGCAGTGAATGGACAGGAGATGAGCAGTTCTTC.

The V call is TRBV20-1, the J call TRBJ1-3; D might be TRBD1 (5 bases). The CDR3 totals 10 residues. Germline V gives CDR1 DFQATT, CDR2 SNEGSKA (reference sequence). V lost 3 bases and J lost 10, with 7 bases in between. For the CDR3, the DNA is TGCAGTGCTAGGAAGGGGACCATATATTTT. Its translation: CSARKGTIYF.

The chain uses TRBV19 and TRBJ2-3, with 10 nucleotides matching TRBD1. Germline loops: CDR1 LNHDA, CDR2 SQIVND (reference sequence). The CDR3 loop spans 16 amino acids. Trimming took 5 bases from V and 5 from J; bases not matched to a gene: 10. Here the CDR3 reads CASSLRTGQGLDTQYF. The CDR3 nucleotides read TGTGCCAGTAGTCTCCGGACGGGACAGGGGTTAGATACGCAGTATTTT.

The chain combines TRBV27 with TRBJ2-1, with 10 bases identical to TRBD2. J was trimmed by 4 bases and V by 6 bases; bases with no gene match: 12. The CDR3 sequence is 17 residues long. Per the germline V gene, CDR1 is MNHEY and CDR2 is SMNVEV (reference sequence). The CDR3 DNA follows: TGTGCCAGCAGAGGTCCTAGCGGGGGCCGCCCTTACAATGAGCAGTTCTTC. Translation: CASRGPSGGRPYNEQFF.

This chain links TRBV6-5 with TRBJ2-1, with 9 bases matching TRBD1. Germline trimming cut 6 bases from V and 1 base from J; bases unmatched to any gene: 4. Germline loops: CDR1 MNHEY, CDR2 SVGAGI. CDR3 length equals 15 residues. This chain's CDR3 is CASRVDRGSYNEQFF. The CDR3 region has the DNA TGTGCCAGCAGAGTTGACAGGGGGTCCTACAATGAGCAGTTCTTC.

The gene calls are TRBV6-1 and TRBJ2-7; 9 positions agree with TRBD2. The junction had 16 bases not matched to a gene; V was cut back by 0 bases and J by 4 bases. The V gene's germline CDR1 is MNHNS and CDR2 SASEGT. CDR3 length equals 19 residues. CDR3 sequence: CASSEAPPRPLAGRYEQYF. The CDR3 DNA sequence: TGTGCCAGCAGTGAAGCGCCCCCCCGACCTCTAGCGGGGAGATACGAGCAGTACTTC.

The chain joins TRBV5-4 to TRBJ2-1; weak D call: TRBD2 (7 bases). Germline CDR1 and CDR2: SGHNT and YYREEE (reference sequence). V lost 1 base and J lost 1, with 12 bases in between. The CDR3 extends over 16 amino acids. CDR3 in amino acids: CASSLLEGGSYNEQFF. The CDR3 DNA reads as TGTGCCAGCAGCTTGTTGGAGGGGGGGTCCTACAATGAGCAGTTCTTC.

The chain carries TRBV7-6 and TRBJ2-2, with 10 bases lining up with TRBD1. The germline V gene encodes CDR1 SGHVS and CDR2 FNYEAQ. This CDR3 comprises 16 residues. The V and J ends lost 5 bases and 6 bases, in that order; junction bases with no gene match: 9. The CDR3 region is CASSAGTGVSPGELFF. DNA for the CDR3: TGTGCCAGCAGCGCAGGGACAGGGGTTTCTCCCGGGGAGCTGTTTTTT.